This TCR beta chain derives from a study of OX40 agonist ivuxolimab in advanced cancers. The wider study: Therapy given before enrollment (anti-PD-1, anti-PD-L1 or anti-CTLA-4) was allowed, and 35% to 45% had some. One hepatocellular carcinoma and a couple of cutaneous melanoma patients partially responded. Study-wide results and caveats: Low normalized T-cell clonal expansion was additionally recorded for some nonresponders.

Regarding this clone: Its antigen is unidentified.

Profiled with immunoSEQ multiplex PCR; TCRdb holds only in-frame clones, not every one. The repertoire holds about 77,000 clones, with 90% as singletons. The V and J ends lost 0 bases and 9 bases respectively, with 13 bases between them. The CDR3 totals 14 residues. Germline V gene data show CDR1 as SGHKS and CDR2 as YYEKEE (reference sequence). This rearrangement joins TRBV5-5 to TRBJ1-5; a possible D gene is TRBD1 (5 bases). The input for sequencing was CD4+ or CD8+ T cells sorted from blood, taken in a trial of the OX40 agonist ivuxolimab. The TCR originated in an adult with an advanced solid tumor such as melanoma, head and neck, liver or kidney cancer. CDR3 amino acids: CASSLGRGNGPQHF. The CDR3 DNA reads TGTGCCAGCAGCTTGGGTCGGGGGAACGGGCCCCAGCATTTT. The full variable domain, in which reference TRBV5-5 and TRBJ1-5 provide the parts outside the CDR3, is DAGVTQSPTHLIKTRGQQVTLRCSPISGHKSVSWYQQVLGQGPQFIFQYYEKEERGRGNFPDRFSARQFPNYSSELNVNALLLGDSALYLCASSLGRGNGPQHFGDGTRLSIL.